This T cell receptor (delta chain) was sequenced in a study of gamma-delta chains in newborns, infants, children. About the study: Innate gammadelta T cells reportedly expand polyclonally right after birth, driven by microbial exposure, per the title.

The V and J ends lost 7 bases and 0 bases, in that order; junction bases with no gene match: 24. CDR3 length: 21 residues. Germline V gene lookup returns CDR1 TSWWSYY and CDR2 QGS. This clone is medium-sized within its sample. The sample holds other DNA sequences that translate to the same CDR3. TCRdb reanalysed the reads with CATT. The sample has 7,500 to 10,000 delta-chain clones; roughly 1.5% are singletons. The TCR comes from a child who was a newborn, infant or young child, either healthy, febrile or measles-vaccinated (not recorded which). The sample was blood. V and J are TRDV1 and TRDJ1; 9 nucleotides align to TRDD2. CDR3 coding DNA: TGTGCTCTTGCGACACCGGCCTTCCTACCCCGTACTGACCTTTACACCGATAAACTCATCTTT. This encodes CALATPAFLPRTDLYTDKLIF.